These 5 T cell receptor beta chains share one sample of origin, sequenced in a study of CXCR3-negative and CXCR3-positive naive CD8 T cells. General study results and limits: When CXCR3-positive naive cells were set against CXCR3-negative naive cells, the former had more hydrophobic TRB CDR3s.

Their cognate antigens are unknown. UMI-tagged TRB cDNA libraries were built via 5' RACE. TCRdb reprocessed the 5' RACE reads and reports one entry per CDR3 protein, with no DNA. The table gives over 70,000 distinct CDR3 sequences; the top ten clones make up approximately 0.54% of it. Material for sequencing was naive CXCR3+ CD8+ T cells from blood. Subset indicated: CD45RO-CCR7+CD27+CD95- naive CD8+ T cells expressing CXCR3 (TNR3+). Every receptor here comes from a human donor in good health. Some clones in this sample may be carry-over from other donors' samples.

The rearrangement joins TRBV25-1 to TRBJ1-2. The CDR3 has 14 amino acids. Per germline, CDR1 MGHDK and CDR2 SYGVNS. The CDR3 loop is CASSTSTTWDGYTF.

The rearrangement joins TRBV4-3 to TRBJ1-1. The CDR3 runs 15 residues. Germline loops: CDR1 LGHNA, CDR2 YSLEER. CDR3 residues: CASSQGAGRNTEAFF.

The chain employs TRBV20-1 and TRBJ1-1; lacking DNA, the TRBD1 call made by TCRdb goes unchecked. The CDR3 is 14 residues long. Germline CDR1 is DFQATT and CDR2 is SNEGSKA (reference sequence). The chain's CDR3 is CSASYTDRYTEAFF.

The chain is built from TRBV9 and TRBJ1-1; the TCRdb D gene call, TRBD1, has no DNA to confirm it. CDR1 is SGDLS and CDR2 is YYNGEE in the germline V gene. CDR3 size: 12 residues. CDR3 region: CASSPPGSEAFF.

The chain employs TRBV19 and TRBJ2-1. Germline V lookup: CDR1 LNHDA, CDR2 SQIVND (reference sequence). The CDR3 totals 14 residues. The CDR3 is CASSIVGASNEQFF.